The sequence of this T cell receptor (beta chain) was determined in a study of CD8 T cells in ankylosing spondylitis. TCRdb analysed the 5' RACE reads with MiXCR anew, one entry per CDR3 protein. This sample has around 130,000 distinct CDR3 sequences, with around 7% found just once. The CDR3 runs to 15 residues. The germline V and J ends were trimmed by 0 bases and 4 bases, with 12 bases remaining between them. Germline CDR1 and CDR2: SGHRS and YFSETQ. This clonotype was observed many times. The sample consisted of blood, either unsorted or a sorted T cell fraction (not recorded which). The chain uses TRBV5-1 and TRBJ2-3, with D possibly TRBD1 on 6 matching bases. This TCR was sampled from a male donor with ankylosing spondylitis or in good health (not recorded which). The CDR3, as DNA: TGCGCCAGCAGCTTGGGACAGGAGCCAGCAGATACGCAGTATTTT. Protein sequence: CASSLGQEPADTQYF.